This TCR beta chain is drawn from a study of shared clonotypes between healthy human individuals (dated by TCRdb to the early 2020s). As for the study more broadly: Two women and three men aged 18 to 49 years were included in the cohort. For each donor, three plates each were used for CD4 naive and CD4 memory, two plates were used for CD8 naive, and one plate was used for CD8 memory. The study deeply sequenced blood TCR repertoires of several healthy adults to estimate repertoire size and the extent of clonotype sharing between individuals. Different laboratories and diverse techniques were used to prepare libraries and sequence TCR repertoires, to increase sequencing depth and limit assay-specific biases. Between about 0.94 and 8.9 billion PBMCs per donor were obtained by leukapheresis.

Donors were healthy HIV-negative adults with no recently reported acute infections or vaccinations. Every donor was a Caucasian adult residing in Nashville, Tennessee, USA. CD4+ T cells were enriched through magnetic negative selection, after which naive cells were positively selected on CD45RA and the remaining negative fraction served as the memory subset. Blood was obtained by leukapheresis, after which PBMCs were separated by Ficoll-Histopaque density gradient centrifugation and cryopreserved in liquid nitrogen vapor phase. Analytical flow cytometry was used to check the purity and quantity of each magnetically sorted T cell population. From each sorted fraction, genomic DNA was isolated and quantified by UV absorbance on a Nanodrop 2000c. TCR CDR3 regions were amplified from genomic DNA by multiplex PCR using the deep immunoSEQ assay. For each cell subset, the extracted genomic DNA was distributed evenly across all wells of several immunoSEQ 96-well plates, and each plate served as one replicate. For sorted subsets, roughly 190 ng of genomic DNA, equivalent to roughly 30,000 T cell genomes, went into each replicate PCR. Purified libraries were quantified with a Qubit 3.0 fluorometer, sized on a Bioanalyzer 2100, and re-quantified with the KAPA Library Quantification kit. Every immunoSEQ 96-well plate was sequenced on a separate single-read 150-cycle Illumina NextSeq 550 flow cell. The published analysis was carried out like this. Because the immunoSEQ output included only junctional sequences and no quality scores, the filtering could not be the same as the filtering used for full-length reads. Sequences were annotated with PyIR, a Python wrapper for IgBLAST v1.9, and V/J genes and CDR3 were assigned using IMGT germline references. Any read was removed if the V/J assignment was weak (E-value above 1e-6), the CDR3 was missing, or the read contained stop codons, out-of-frame junctions, or ambiguous translated residues. V3J clonotypes were defined as sequences sharing the same inferred V gene, J gene, and CDR3 amino acid sequence. Percentage overlap between repertoires was computed as shared unique clonotypes divided by the size of the smaller repertoire. Three approaches were used to assess repertoire richness: RTK rarefaction, the Chao1 estimator, and Recon v2.1 estimates of unobserved clonotypes. For all TCRbeta clonotypes obtained by the gDNA method from a handful of donors, generation probabilities were computed with OLGA. This is the immuneACCESS table as TCRdb keeps it, with only in-frame sequences that have V and J called. A part of the clones is gone; compared with another copy, unresolved V genes explain less than half, and the rest is unexplained. Clone size and V and J calls were adopted from that table, with D and trimming inferred from the DNA. The sample records some 1,600,000 clones, 95% to 99% of which are singletons. The ten largest account for 0.4% to 0.45% of the sample.

What the authors observed across the whole study: Sampling was limited to blood, and TCR repertoires in tissue likely differ from TCR repertoires in blood. Approximately 5% of naive CD4, around 3.6% of naive CD8, approximately 2% of memory CD4, and more than 0.35% of memory CD8 clonotypes were shared across a few donors. Incomplete sequencing was indicated by rarefaction of sorted-subset datasets, despite the large sequencing depth. Higher generation probabilities were observed for clonotypes shared by all four sorted-subset donors than for non-shared clonotypes. Larger estimated clonotype richness was generally found for naive subsets than for memory subsets. The genetic and exposure-history diversity represented was limited by the small number of donors. Based on pairwise subsampling, the degree of clonotype sharing among donors was expected to be affected by sequencing depth.

Of note for this clone: There is no known antigen for this receptor. It has no much larger one-base neighbor in the sample; base qualities were not kept.

CDR1 and CDR2 are drawn from the germline V gene: MNHNS, SASEGT. The CDR3 holds 13 amino acids from the cysteine to the phenylalanine. The entry retains the CDR3 DNA only, 39 bases that are in frame from base 1. After removal of 6 bases from V and 7 bases from J, the junction retains 2 bases not matched to a gene. The source is a man aged 30 to 39 in good health. The sequencing input was naive CD4+ T cells sorted from blood. The intended sense of this specimen's cell subset or site label: CD45RA+ positively selected. The receptor chain draws on TRBV6-1 and TRBJ2-1; TRBD2 matches 11 bases in the middle. The CDR3 loop reads CASRLAGVNEQFF. In nucleotide form, the sequence is TGTGCCAGCAGACTAGCGGGAGTGAATGAGCAGTTCTTC.